This T cell receptor (beta chain) was observed in a study of CD8+CD57+ T cells in acquired aplastic anemia. In the study overall: Yields of DNA that came from sorted CD4+ and CD8+ cells averaged about 3.3 ug. Healthy-donor CD4+ cells averaged about 11 million reads.

General study results and limits: Patients and controls were found to share about 31 CD8+ CDR3 sequences. Patients and healthy controls showed no significant CD8+ Simpson's diversity difference.

CDR1 is SGHRS, CDR2 YFSETQ, per germline. The CDR3 sequence is 15 residues long. With 0 bases clipped from V and 0 bases from J, the junction kept 3 bases outside the gene matches. Genomic DNA served as template for TCR beta VDJ and CDR3 profiling. Using its own MiXCR run on the reads, TCRdb lists one record per CDR3 protein. Of 100,000 to 150,000 distinct CDR3 sequences listed, about 48% are singletons. There are many counts of this clonotype. What it binds is unknown. Material for sequencing was sorted CD4+, CD8+, or CD8+CD57+ T cells (not recorded which) from PBMCs. The sequence came from a human donor in good health, serving as a control. The chain links TRBV5-1 to TRBJ2-7; 7 nucleotides match TRBD1. CDR3: CASSLVPGGSYEQYF. CDR3 sequence (DNA): TGCGCCAGCAGCTTGGTCCCAGGGGGCTCCTACGAGCAGTACTTC.